Below, 25 T cell receptor beta chains from the same sample are listed, as sequenced in a study of cytomegalovirus exposure and HLA in healthy donors. Vbeta (60) and Jbeta (13) primers were used in the PCR. Generated by immunoSEQ multiplex PCR, the TCRdb table keeps only in-frame clones and is missing some. The sample comprises roughly 100,000 clones, about two thirds of which are singletons, and 5.5% to 6% rests with the top ten. The sample was PBMCs. Every receptor here comes from a boy aged 5 to 17 in good health and CMV-seropositive.

The chain uses TRBV2 and TRBJ2-5, with D possibly TRBD1 on 5 matching bases. Germline CDR1 reads SNHLY; CDR2 reads FYNNEI. The CDR3 consists of 14 residues. V lost 4 bases, J lost 5 bases, and 14 bases lay in between. DNA for the CDR3: TGTGCCAGCAGTGCGTCGTGGGGCAGGGAGACCCAGTACTTC. As protein: CASSASWGRETQYF.

This CDR3 is CASSLVSSYEQYF. The CDR3, as DNA: TGTGCCAGCAGCTTAGTGTCCAGCTACGAGCAGTACTTC. V usage is TRBV5-6 and J usage is TRBJ2-7; D is ambiguous. Germline loops: CDR1 SGHDT, CDR2 YYEEEE. Trimming pared 2 bases from V and 3 bases from J, leaving 9 bases between. The CDR3 extends over 13 amino acids.

V and J are TRBV4-1 and TRBJ2-7; D unresolved. V was pared by 1 base and J by 0 bases, with 13 bases between. Germline V CDR1 and CDR2: MGHRA, YSYEKL. CDR3 length: 16 residues. The CDR3 region has the DNA TGCGCCAGCAGCCAAGGGTTCAACTCGTTCTCCTACGAGCAGTACTTC. This codes for CASSQGFNSFSYEQYF.

This clone has just one count. The chain joins TRBV5-1 to TRBJ2-5, with TRBD1 identical over 7 bases. Near its end, the DNA agrees better with TRBJ2-7, so the J call may be wrong. CDR1 is SGHRS and CDR2 is YFSETQ in the germline V gene. The CDR3 sequence is 14 residues long. CDR3: CASSWTGPGYEQYF. The CDR3 DNA reads as TGCGCCAGCAGCTGGACAGGACCAGGGTACGAGCAGTACTTC.

The chain recombines TRBV6-4 with TRBJ2-1, with TRBD1 identical over 7 bases. CDR3 length equals 16 residues. Germline values: CDR1 MRHNA, CDR2 SNTAGT. V was pared by 5 bases and J by 0 bases, with 7 bases of the junction left unmatched. This CDR3 is CASSRDSSISYNEQFF. DNA of the CDR3: TGTGCCAGCAGTCGGGACAGCTCTATCTCCTACAATGAGCAGTTCTTC.

The rearrangement joins TRBV19 to TRBJ1-5; maybe TRBD1 (5 bases). This CDR3 contains 12 residues. Germline loops: CDR1 LNHDA, CDR2 SQIVND (reference sequence). The V and J ends lost 8 bases and 5 bases respectively, with 10 bases between them. Here the CDR3 DNA reads TGTGCCAGTCGGGACTTCGATCAGCCCCAGCATTTT. Translation: CASRDFDQPQHF.

This chain links TRBV29-1 with TRBJ2-5; possibly TRBD1 for D (5 bases). The DNA end is a closer match to TRBJ2-7, so the J assignment may be wrong. The CDR3 sequence is 12 residues long. The germline V gene has CDR1 SQVTM and CDR2 ANQGSEA. The CDR3 is CSSSRASGEQYF. DNA for the CDR3: TGCAGTTCATCCAGGGCATCGGGCGAGCAGTACTTC.

This clone came up a few times. The chain uses TRBV30 and TRBJ1-1; D is undetermined. This CDR3 is 14 amino acids long. Germline-derived CDR1 and CDR2 are GTSNPN and SVGIG (reference sequence). Trimming stripped 4 bases from V and 0 bases from J, with 12 bases between. CDR3 DNA sequence: TGTGCCTGGAAGCCCGAGCGGCTGAACACTGAAGCTTTCTTT. It encodes CAWKPERLNTEAFF.

V gene TRBV2 combines with J gene TRBJ2-7; D is perhaps TRBD1 (6 bases). Trimming cost V 6 bases and J 0 bases, with 15 bases left between them. CDR1 and CDR2 (germline): SNHLY, FYNNEI. The CDR3 sequence is 15 residues long. This CDR3 reads CASSSSGGFSYEQYF. The CDR3 DNA follows: TGTGCCAGCAGCTCTTCTGGGGGCTTCTCCTACGAGCAGTACTTC.

This chain joins TRBV5-1 and TRBJ1-5; D perhaps matches TRBD1 (6 bases). This CDR3 has 17 amino acids. V was trimmed by 1 base and J by 2 bases, leaving 16 bases between them. Germline V lookup: CDR1 SGHRS, CDR2 YFSETQ. The DNA for the CDR3 is TGCGCCAGCAGCTTGCCGCGGACAGTTTGGGGCAATCAGCCCCAGCATTTT. The encoded protein is CASSLPRTVWGNQPQHF. The whole variable domain, filled in from reference TRBV5-1 and TRBJ1-5, reads KAGVTQTPRYLIKTRGQQVTLSCSPISGHRSVSWYQQTPGQGLQFLFEYFSETQRNKGNFPGRFSGRQFSNSRSEMNVSTLELGDSALYLCASSLPRTVWGNQPQHFGDGTRLSIL.

J is TRBJ1-5 and V is TRBV6-1; 7 bases match TRBD1. Germline assignment: CDR1 MNHNS and CDR2 SASEGT. The CDR3 extends over 15 amino acids. V lost 0 bases to trimming and J lost 6 bases; unmatched junction nucleotides: 5. CDR3 DNA: TGTGCCAGCAGTGAAGCGTCGACAGGGATTCAGCCCCAGCATTTT. Its protein is CASSEASTGIQPQHF.

The chain is built from TRBV9 and TRBJ1-1; 12 bases fit TRBD1. This CDR3 contains 15 residues. Germline V lookup: CDR1 SGDLS, CDR2 YYNGEE. V gave up 4 bases and J gave up 5 bases; unmatched junction bases: 6. The CDR3 protein is CASSPAGQGATEAFF. CDR3 bases: TGTGCCAGCAGCCCAGCGGGACAGGGGGCTACTGAAGCTTTCTTT.

The chain carries TRBV19 and TRBJ1-5; no definite D call. This CDR3 comprises 16 residues. Germline loops: CDR1 LNHDA, CDR2 SQIVND (reference sequence). V was clipped by 6 bases and J by 3 bases, with 18 bases between them. The CDR3 region has the DNA TGTGCCAGTAGCCTACGAGGAGGCAGTTACAATCAGCCCCAGCATTTT. This translates into CASSLRGGSYNQPQHF.

In regard to this clone: One end of the junction varies from germline; a read error may be responsible. This chain's CDR3 is CASSSTVGSNQPQNF. The CDR3 coding sequence is TGTGCCAGCAGTTCGACCGTGGGGAGCAATCAGCCCCAGAATTTT. The chain couples TRBV2 to TRBJ1-5; D gene uncertain. The CDR3 length is 15 residues. The V gene's germline CDR1 is SNHLY and CDR2 FYNNEI.

This clone was found once. The gene calls are TRBV14 and TRBJ1-1; TRBD1 aligns across 7 bases. This CDR3 is built from 13 residues. From germline, CDR1 is SGHDN and CDR2 FVKESK. V lost 4 bases to trimming and J lost 7 bases; unmatched junction nucleotides: 6. The chain's CDR3 is CASSLGQAIEAFF. The CDR3 DNA is TGTGCCAGCAGCCTTGGACAGGCGATTGAAGCTTTCTTT.

The chain links TRBV6-1 to TRBJ1-1, with 7 nucleotides matching TRBD1. V lost 8 bases, J lost 0 bases, and 3 bases stayed unmatched. This CDR3 has 13 residues. The V gene's germline CDR1 is MNHNS and CDR2 SASEGT. CDR3 protein: CASRTGLNTEAFF. CDR3 sequence (DNA): TGTGCCAGCCGGACAGGCCTGAACACTGAAGCTTTCTTT.

The rearrangement uses TRBV2 and TRBJ2-7; 12 bases are a match to TRBD2. Germline values: CDR1 SNHLY, CDR2 FYNNEI. The CDR3 is 16 amino acids. V shed 5 bases and J 2 bases; nucleotides not matched to a gene: 7. CDR3 sequence reads: CASSRDWTSGAYEQYF. DNA of the CDR3: TGTGCCAGCAGTAGAGATTGGACTAGCGGGGCCTACGAGCAGTACTTC.

This chain connects TRBV4-3 to TRBJ2-7; TRBD1 matches at 11 bases. The V gene end was trimmed by 3 bases and the J gene end by 3 bases; junction bases not matched to a gene: 1. Per the germline V gene, CDR1 is LGHNA and CDR2 is YSLEER. The CDR3 consists of 14 residues. CDR3 amino acids: CASSQGQGDYEQYF. The CDR3 DNA follows: TGCGCCAGCAGCCAGGGACAGGGGGACTACGAGCAGTACTTC.

The J gene is TRBJ1-1, the V gene TRBV27, with 10 nucleotides matching TRBD1. CDR3 length: 17 residues. V gave up 4 bases and J gave up 3 bases; unmatched junction bases: 11. The V gene's germline CDR1 is MNHEY and CDR2 SMNVEV (reference sequence). Here the CDR3 reads CASSSTGGLRLDTEAFF. Here the CDR3 DNA reads TGTGCCAGCAGTTCGACAGGGGGCTTAAGATTGGACACTGAAGCTTTCTTT.

The chain joins TRBV20-1 to TRBJ1-1; a possible D gene is TRBD1 (6 bases). Per germline, CDR1 DFQATT and CDR2 SNEGSKA (reference sequence). The CDR3 has 11 amino acids. Trimming took 4 bases from V and 11 from J, leaving 14 bases between them. For the CDR3, the DNA is TGCAGTGCTAAGACAGGCTGGGAGGCTTTCTTT. This encodes CSAKTGWEAFF.

This chain uses TRBV2 with TRBJ2-1; D uncertain. Looked up from germline, CDR1 is SNHLY and CDR2 is FYNNEI. Trimming removed 7 bases from V and 7 bases from J, with 5 bases in between. The CDR3 extends over 10 amino acids. CDR3 amino acids: CASMENEQFF. The CDR3, as DNA: TGTGCCAGCATGGAGAATGAGCAGTTCTTC.

CDR3 sequence (DNA): TGTGCCAGCGGGTCAAGCGGGGGACATACGCAGTATTTT. Amino acid sequence: CASGSSGGHTQYF. The rearrangement links TRBV2 to TRBJ2-3; 8 bases agree with TRBD2. After removal of 8 bases from V and 7 bases from J, the junction contained 8 bases not matched to a gene. Germline V gene lookup returns CDR1 SNHLY and CDR2 FYNNEI. This CDR3 comprises 13 residues.

Only a few counts were recorded for this clone. A read error may account for a junction end that differs from germline. The rearrangement joins TRBV19 to TRBJ1-2; 7 bases fit TRBD1. CDR1 and CDR2 from the germline V gene are LNHDA and SQIVND (reference sequence). The CDR3 runs to 14 residues. CDR3 DNA sequence: TGTGCCAGTAGTGTCTTGGGACAGACGGACGGCTACCCCTTC. This gives the protein CASSVLGQTDGYPF.

The chain is built from TRBV7-6 and TRBJ1-2; possible D gene TRBD1, 5 bases. This CDR3 spans 16 amino acids. Per the germline V gene, CDR1 is SGHVS and CDR2 is FNYEAQ. V gave up 5 bases and J gave up 3 bases, with 19 bases separating them. For the CDR3, the DNA is TGTGCCAGCAGCATTACCCCCGCAGGGATCGACTATGGCTACACCTTC. It encodes CASSITPAGIDYGYTF.

The genes are TRBV7-9 and TRBJ2-3; D perhaps matches TRBD2 (6 bases). Trimming cost V 2 bases and J 6 bases, with 15 bases left between them. Germline CDR1 is SEHNR and CDR2 is FQNEAQ (reference sequence). The CDR3 contains 15 residues. The CDR3 loop is CASSLNMGGGDTQYF. The CDR3, as DNA: TGTGCCAGCAGCTTAAATATGGGGGGAGGCGATACGCAGTATTTT. The full variable domain, with the rest looked up from reference TRBV7-9 and TRBJ2-3, is DTGVSQNPRHKITKRGQNVTFRCDPISEHNRLYWYRQTLGQGPEFLTYFQNEAQLEKSRLLSDRFSAERPKGSFSTLEIQRTEQGDSAMYLCASSLNMGGGDTQYFGPGTRLTVL.